This paragraph reports one T cell receptor (beta chain). Assay used: immunoSEQ multiplex PCR; TCRdb lists only in-frame clones, some missing. Here the sample spans about 140,000 clones, approximately 80% being singletons. These data originate in a study of blood T cell repertoires in COVID-19. Allocation to cohorts depended on clinical history reported by the participants. V dropped 5 bases and J dropped 5 bases, with 8 bases sitting between them. CDR3 length: 12 amino acids. Per germline, CDR1 SEHNR and CDR2 FQNEAQ (reference sequence). The chain carries TRBV7-9 and TRBJ2-3; D gene uncertain. This sequence was found in a woman under 30 who had been exposed to COVID-19. Material: PBMCs or T cells enriched from blood (not recorded which). The CDR3 bases are TGTGCCAGCAGCGCCCTAGTAGATACGCAGTATTTT. This sequence encodes CASSALVDTQYF.